The 19 T cell receptor beta chains listed next were all sequenced from one sample in a study of blood T cell repertoires in COVID-19. Only in-frame clones appear in the TCRdb table, and some are missing; sequencing was by immunoSEQ multiplex PCR. Here the sample spans more than 120,000 clones, 88% being singletons. Sequencing was carried out using peripheral blood. These receptors originate from a human donor in a cohort sampled during active COVID-19.

The genes are TRBV5-1 and TRBJ1-2; the D gene is possibly TRBD1 (5 bases). There are 15 residues in the CDR3. Germline V CDR1 and CDR2: SGHRS, YFSETQ. V lost 3 bases and J lost 8, with 20 bases in between. The DNA of the CDR3 is TGCGCCAGCAGCTCGCCGGACAAGGTTTCCCTCGGCTACACCTTC. It codes for CASSSPDKVSLGYTF.

The J gene is TRBJ2-3, the V gene TRBV7-8; the match to TRBD2 covers 8 bases. Germline CDR1 is SGHVS and CDR2 is FQNEAQ. The CDR3 extends over 15 amino acids. Unmatched junction bases numbered 7, after V lost 7 bases and J lost 1 base. CDR3 sequence: CASNSGGGRTDTQYF. The DNA for the CDR3 is TGTGCCAGCAACAGCGGCGGGGGGCGCACAGATACGCAGTATTTT.

The chain joins TRBV7-2 to TRBJ2-5; D is unresolved. The germline V gene has CDR1 SGHTA and CDR2 FQGNSA. The CDR3 spans 13 residues. Trimming pared 3 bases from V and 3 bases from J, leaving 8 bases between. The CDR3 spells CASSFGHKETQYF. The CDR3 region has the DNA TGTGCCAGCAGCTTTGGGCACAAAGAGACCCAGTACTTC.

CDR3: CASSPLGTTWDGGELFF. DNA of the CDR3: TGTGCCAGCTCACCGCTCGGGACTACTTGGGACGGTGGGGAGCTGTTTTTT. This rearrangement joins TRBV18 to TRBJ2-2; the match to TRBD2 covers 7 bases. CDR1 and CDR2 (germline): KGHSH, LQKENI. This CDR3 has 17 residues. V trimming: 3 bases; J trimming: 8 bases; junction bases outside the gene matches: 15.

The V call is TRBV5-4, the J call TRBJ2-1; tentatively, D is TRBD2 (6 bases). The germline CDR1 and CDR2 sequences are SGHNT and YYREEE (reference sequence). V lost 0 bases, J lost 9 bases, and 19 bases lay in between. The CDR3 covers 16 residues. CDR3 sequence reads: CASSLAGGAAATEQFF. In nucleotides, the CDR3 is TGTGCCAGCAGCTTGGCCGGGGGAGCAGCCGCGACTGAGCAGTTCTTC.

The chain is built from TRBV9 and TRBJ1-1, with TRBD1 matching over 8 bases. CDR3 length: 15 residues. In germline, CDR1 is SGDLS, CDR2 YYNGEE. V shed 0 bases, J shed 7 bases, and the junction held 8 bases outside the gene matches. CDR3 protein: CASSVARDRPIEAFF. In DNA form, the CDR3 reads TGTGCCAGCAGCGTAGCCCGGGACAGGCCCATTGAAGCTTTCTTT.

The chain links TRBV19 to TRBJ1-2; D may be TRBD1 (5 bases). Trimming removed 4 bases from V and 0 bases from J, with 9 bases in between. Germline V gene data show CDR1 as LNHDA and CDR2 as SQIVND (reference sequence). The CDR3 runs to 14 residues. The DNA of the CDR3 is TGTGCCAGTAGTAGACAGAAGTCTAACTATGGCTACACCTTC. Residues: CASSRQKSNYGYTF.

Only a few counts were recorded for this clone. This sequence joins TRBV6-7 and TRBJ1-4; the D gene is possibly TRBD1 (6 bases). TRBV6-7 is assigned to the ORF class and has an uncertain function. This CDR3 contains 19 residues. Trimming removed 0 bases at V and 0 bases at J, with 17 bases between. This CDR3 is CASSYSGGPLVATNEKLFF. CDR3 sequence (DNA): TGTGCCAGCAGTTACTCGGGGGGGCCTCTTGTCGCAACTAATGAAAAACTGTTTTTT.

About this clone itself: Because the CDR3's place on the DNA is in doubt, the DNA is left out and the CDR3 is given as listed by TCRdb. The V and J genes are TRBV6-5 and TRBJ1-3. The CDR3 extends over 15 residues, inclusive of both ends. Germline V lookup: CDR1 MNHEY, CDR2 SVGAGI. The CDR3 sequence is CASSTSEGIGNTIYF.

CDR3 nucleotides: TGTGCCATCCGGGGAGGCGGGGACCATTCACCCCTCCACTTT. This codes for CAIRGGGDHSPLHF. This sequence joins TRBV10-3 and TRBJ1-6, with a tentative D call TRBD1 (5 bases). CDR1 and CDR2 from the germline V gene are ENHRY and SYGVKD. Trimming removed 8 bases at V and 8 bases at J, with 16 bases between. There are 14 residues in the CDR3.

This clone was counted once. The chain carries TRBV4-1 and TRBJ1-1; a possible D gene is TRBD1 (5 bases). V was cut by 0 bases and J by 13 bases, with 21 bases left in between. Germline V gives CDR1 MGHRA, CDR2 YSYEKL. The CDR3 contains 15 residues. For the CDR3, the DNA is TGCGCCAGCAGCCAAGACTCCGTTTCCGGCAGGGCCGGTTTCTTT. Protein: CASSQDSVSGRAGFF.

The chain carries TRBV20-1 and TRBJ2-1, with unresolved D. In germline, CDR1 is DFQATT, CDR2 SNEGSKA (reference sequence). V dropped 2 bases and J dropped 8 bases, with 4 bases sitting between them. CDR3 length: 10 amino acids. Written as DNA, the CDR3 is TGCAGTGCTAGATTAGATGAGCAGTTCTTC. Translation: CSARLDEQFF.

A single count supports this clone. The V gene is TRBV14, the J gene TRBJ2-7; 7 nucleotides line up with TRBD1. V was pared by 1 base and J by 2 bases, with 8 bases of the junction left unmatched. The germline V gene has CDR1 SGHDN and CDR2 FVKESK. CDR3 length: 16 amino acids. The CDR3 DNA reads TGTGCCAGCAGCCAAGTTGGGCAGGGGGTCCCCTACGAGCAGTACTTC. Translating it yields CASSQVGQGVPYEQYF.

This chain connects TRBV6-1 to TRBJ1-5, with D possibly matching TRBD1 (6 bases). The germline CDR1 and CDR2 sequences are MNHNS and SASEGT. The CDR3 sequence is 16 residues long. V lost 3 bases, J lost 0 bases, and 12 bases lay in between. CDR3 DNA sequence: TGTGCCAGCAGTGATTGGGCAGGGGATAGCAATCAGCCCCAGCATTTT. This codes for CASSDWAGDSNQPQHF.

This clone was recorded only once. This sequence joins TRBV19 and TRBJ2-3; TRBD1 is a possible D gene (6 bases). There are 14 residues in the CDR3. Germline V gene data show CDR1 as LNHDA and CDR2 as SQIVND (reference sequence). V was clipped by 3 bases and J by 5 bases, with 12 bases between them. The CDR3 sequence: CASSMQGHRDTQYF. The DNA for the CDR3 is TGTGCCAGTAGTATGCAGGGGCATAGAGATACGCAGTATTTT.

The chain carries TRBV30 and TRBJ1-3, with D uncertain. V was cut by 3 bases and J by 0 bases, with 3 bases left in between. The CDR3 runs 12 residues. Germline lookup yields CDR1 GTSNPN and CDR2 SVGIG (reference sequence). The CDR3 here is CAWRLSGNTIYF. CDR3 bases: TGTGCCTGGAGACTCTCTGGAAACACCATATATTTT.

V usage is TRBV18 and J usage is TRBJ1-4, with 10 bases aligning to TRBD1. Trimming at V came to 3 bases and at J to 7 bases, leaving 2 bases not matched to a gene. Germline V gene data show CDR1 as KGHSH and CDR2 as LQKENI. This CDR3 region has 14 residues. The CDR3 DNA follows: TGTGCCAGCTCACCCGGGACAGGGGCTGAAAAACTGTTTTTT. It translates to CASSPGTGAEKLFF.

The V and J genes are TRBV5-1 and TRBJ2-1; 8 bases are shared with TRBD1. The V gene end was trimmed by 7 bases and the J gene end by 6 bases; junction bases not matched to a gene: 6. The CDR3 totals 13 residues. CDR1 is SGHRS, CDR2 YFSETQ, per germline. CDR3 bases: TGCGCCAGCGGAACAGGGGGAGGCAATGAGCAGTTCTTC. Translation gives CASGTGGGNEQFF.

The chain combines TRBV15 with TRBJ2-5, with TRBD1 as a possible D gene (5 bases). The length of the CDR3 is 16 residues. Germline V lookup: CDR1 LNHNV, CDR2 YYDKDF (reference sequence). With 1 base removed from V and 5 bases from J, the gap between germline ends came to 17 bases. CDR3 DNA sequence: TGTGCCACCAGCAGAGCTCCAGGGATTGGGTTGGAGACCCAGTACTTC. This gives the protein CATSRAPGIGLETQYF.